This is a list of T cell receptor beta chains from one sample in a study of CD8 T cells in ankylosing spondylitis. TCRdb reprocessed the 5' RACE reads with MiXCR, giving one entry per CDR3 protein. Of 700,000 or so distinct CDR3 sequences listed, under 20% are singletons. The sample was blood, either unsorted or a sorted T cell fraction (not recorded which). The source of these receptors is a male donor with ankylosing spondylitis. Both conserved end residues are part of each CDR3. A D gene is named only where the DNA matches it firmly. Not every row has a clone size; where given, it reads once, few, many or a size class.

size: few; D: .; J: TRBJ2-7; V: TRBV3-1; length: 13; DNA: TGTGCCAGCAGCCAACTGGATTCCTACGAGCAGTACTTC; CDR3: CASSQLDSYEQYF
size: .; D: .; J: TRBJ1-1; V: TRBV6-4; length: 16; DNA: TGTGCCAGCAGTGACCCGAAAGTTGGGACGAACACTGAAGCTTTCTTT; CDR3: CASSDPKVGTNTEAFF
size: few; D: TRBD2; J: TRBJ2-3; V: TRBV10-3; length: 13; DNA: TGTGCCATCTCGCGGGGGGTGGCAGATACGCAGTATTTT; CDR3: CAISRGVADTQYF
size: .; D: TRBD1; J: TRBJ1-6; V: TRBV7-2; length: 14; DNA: TGTGCCAGCAGCCAACGGACAGGGCATTCACCCCTCCACTTT; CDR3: CASSQRTGHSPLHF
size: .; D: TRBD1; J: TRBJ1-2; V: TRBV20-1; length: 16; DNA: TGCAGTGCTAGCGGGGGACAGGCGGACCTCAACTATGGCTACACCTTC; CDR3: CSASGGQADLNYGYTF
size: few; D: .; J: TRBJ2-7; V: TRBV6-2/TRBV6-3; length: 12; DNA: TGTGCCAGCAGACCTGGGACCTACGAGCAGTACTTC; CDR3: CASRPGTYEQYF
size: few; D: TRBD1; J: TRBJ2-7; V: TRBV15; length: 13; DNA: TGTGCCACCGAGGGGGCTCCTTCCTACGAGCAGTACTTC; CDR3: CATEGAPSYEQYF
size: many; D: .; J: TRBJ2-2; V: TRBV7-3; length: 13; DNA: TGTGCCAGCAGCTTAATAGGGATCGGGGAGCTGTTTTTT; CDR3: CASSLIGIGELFF
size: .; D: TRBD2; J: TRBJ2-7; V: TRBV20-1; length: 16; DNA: TGCAGTGCTACTTGGACTAGCGGGAGGGCCCTCTACGAGCAGTACTTC; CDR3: CSATWTSGRALYEQYF
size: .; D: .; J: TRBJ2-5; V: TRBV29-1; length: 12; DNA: TGCAGCGAAGAAAATCTCCAAGAGACCCAGTACTTC; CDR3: CSEENLQETQYF
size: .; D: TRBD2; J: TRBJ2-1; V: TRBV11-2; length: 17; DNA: TGTGCCAGCAGCTTAGAGGGACTAGCGGGGGGGTTTGATGAGCAGTTCTTC; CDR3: CASSLEGLAGGFDEQFF
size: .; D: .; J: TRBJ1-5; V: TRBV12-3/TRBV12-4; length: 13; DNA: TGTGCCAGCAGTTTGGGTAAATGGCAGCCCCAGCATTTT; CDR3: CASSLGKWQPQHF
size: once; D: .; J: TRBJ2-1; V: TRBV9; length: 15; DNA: TGTGCCAGCAGCGTAGAAGGCGCCCTCTCAGATGAGCAGTTCTTC; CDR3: CASSVEGALSDEQFF
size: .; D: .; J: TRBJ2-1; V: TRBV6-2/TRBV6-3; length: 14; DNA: TGTGCCAGCAGTTACTCGGGGGGAGGATACGAGCAGTTCTTC; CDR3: CASSYSGGGYEQFF
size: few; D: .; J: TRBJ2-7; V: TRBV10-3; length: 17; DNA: TGTGCCATCAGTGAGCGGCTCCTCGGTAGTTTATCCTACGAGCAGTACTTC; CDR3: CAISERLLGSLSYEQYF
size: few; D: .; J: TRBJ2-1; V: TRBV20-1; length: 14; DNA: TGCAGTGCTAACGGTCTCCGTGGCCACAATGAGCAGTTCTTC; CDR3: CSANGLRGHNEQFF
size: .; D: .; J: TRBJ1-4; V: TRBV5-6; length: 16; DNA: TGTGCCAGCAGCCACAGCTACAGGACCACTAATGAAAAACTGTTTTTT; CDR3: CASSHSYRTTNEKLFF
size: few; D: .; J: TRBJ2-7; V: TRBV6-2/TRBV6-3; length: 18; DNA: TGTGCCAGCAGTTACTCCCTTCTGTCGGGGGCGATGACCTACGAGCAGTACTTC; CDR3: CASSYSLLSGAMTYEQYF
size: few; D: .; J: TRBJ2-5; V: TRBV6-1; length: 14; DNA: TGTGCCAGCAGTGAAGGGGTTTTCCAAGAGACCCAGTACTTC; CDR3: CASSEGVFQETQYF
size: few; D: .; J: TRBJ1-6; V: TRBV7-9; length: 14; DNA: TGTGCCAGCGTCACAGGTGGGGTCGATTCACCCCTCCACTTT; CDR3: CASVTGGVDSPLHF
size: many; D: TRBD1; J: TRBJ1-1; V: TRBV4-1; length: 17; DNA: TGCGCCAGCAGCCAGGTTCCGGGACAGGGGGCCAAAACTGAAGCTTTCTTT; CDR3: CASSQVPGQGAKTEAFF
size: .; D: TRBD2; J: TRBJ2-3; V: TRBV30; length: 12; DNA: TGTGCCTGGGACCGGGGGGGCCTTACGCAGTATTTT; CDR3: CAWDRGGLTQYF
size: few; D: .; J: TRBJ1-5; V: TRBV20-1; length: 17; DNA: TGCAGTGCCAGGTGGGGGTCGGGGGCGACCATCGGTCAGCCCCAGCATTTT; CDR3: CSARWGSGATIGQPQHF
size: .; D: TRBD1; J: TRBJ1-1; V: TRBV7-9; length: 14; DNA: TGTGCCAGCAGTCTCGGGACAGGGGGATTTGAAGCTTTCTTT; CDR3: CASSLGTGGFEAFF
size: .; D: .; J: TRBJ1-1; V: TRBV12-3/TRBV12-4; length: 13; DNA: TGTGCCAGCATCTTGGGGGGGCGCACTGAAGCTTTCTTT; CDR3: CASILGGRTEAFF
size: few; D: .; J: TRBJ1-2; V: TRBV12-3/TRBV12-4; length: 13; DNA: TGTGCCAGCAGTTTTGGGGGGCAGGGCGGCTACACCTTC; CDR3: CASSFGGQGGYTF
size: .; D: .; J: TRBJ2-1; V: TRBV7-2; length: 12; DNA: TGTGCCAGCAGCCCCCTAGGGTATGAGCAGTTCTTC; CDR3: CASSPLGYEQFF
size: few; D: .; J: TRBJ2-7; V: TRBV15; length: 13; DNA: TGTGCCACCAGCAGAGATGGCCACTACGAGCAGTACTTC; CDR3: CATSRDGHYEQYF
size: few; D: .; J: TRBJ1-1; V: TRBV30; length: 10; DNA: TGTGCCTGGAGTGTGATGGAAGCTTTCTTT; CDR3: CAWSVMEAFF
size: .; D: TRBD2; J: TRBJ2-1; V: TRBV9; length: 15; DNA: TGTGCCAGCAGCGTAGTTAGCGGGGGGGCCAATGAGCAGTTCTTC; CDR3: CASSVVSGGANEQFF
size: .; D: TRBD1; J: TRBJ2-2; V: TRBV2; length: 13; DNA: TGTGCCAGCAACCCGACAGGGCCCGGGGAGCTGTTTTTT; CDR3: CASNPTGPGELFF
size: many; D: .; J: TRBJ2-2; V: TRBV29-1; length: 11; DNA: TGCAGCGTTGCCGTTACCGGGGAGCTGTTTTTT; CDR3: CSVAVTGELFF
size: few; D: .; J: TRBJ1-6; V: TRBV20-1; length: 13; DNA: TGCAGTGCTTCCGGGACGGCGAATTCACCCCTCCACTTT; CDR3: CSASGTANSPLHF
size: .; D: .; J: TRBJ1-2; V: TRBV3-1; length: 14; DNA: TGTGCCAGCAGCCAAGTTTTGGGGCAGTATGGCTACACCTTC; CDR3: CASSQVLGQYGYTF
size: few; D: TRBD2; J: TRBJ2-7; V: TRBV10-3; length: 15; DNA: TGTGCCATCAGTGAGTCTTCTAGCGGGCCCTACGAGCAGTACTTC; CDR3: CAISESSSGPYEQYF
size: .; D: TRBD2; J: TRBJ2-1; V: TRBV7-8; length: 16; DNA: TGTGCCAGCAGCTTAGGGACTAGCGGGTTTACGGGTGAGCAGTTCTTC; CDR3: CASSLGTSGFTGEQFF
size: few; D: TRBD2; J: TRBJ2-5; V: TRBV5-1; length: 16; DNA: TGCGCCAGCAGACTGTCTTGGCGGGAGCGGGGAGAGACCCAGTACTTC; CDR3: CASRLSWRERGETQYF
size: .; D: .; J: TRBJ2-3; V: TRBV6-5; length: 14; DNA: TGTGCCAGCAGTTACTCACAGGGAGGAGATACGCAGTATTTT; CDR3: CASSYSQGGDTQYF